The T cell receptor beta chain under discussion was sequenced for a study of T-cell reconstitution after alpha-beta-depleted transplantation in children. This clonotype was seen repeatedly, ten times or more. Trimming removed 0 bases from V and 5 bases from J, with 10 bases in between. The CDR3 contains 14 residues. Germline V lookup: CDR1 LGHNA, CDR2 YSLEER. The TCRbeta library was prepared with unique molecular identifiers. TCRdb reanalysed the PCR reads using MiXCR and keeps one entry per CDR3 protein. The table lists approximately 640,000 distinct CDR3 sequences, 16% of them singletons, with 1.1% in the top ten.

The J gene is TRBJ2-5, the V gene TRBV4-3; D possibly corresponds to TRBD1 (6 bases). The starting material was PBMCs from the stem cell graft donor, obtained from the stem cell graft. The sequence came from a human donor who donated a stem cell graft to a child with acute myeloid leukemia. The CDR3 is CASSQEGGAETQYF. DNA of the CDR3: TGCGCCAGCAGCCAAGAAGGGGGTGCGGAGACCCAGTACTTC.